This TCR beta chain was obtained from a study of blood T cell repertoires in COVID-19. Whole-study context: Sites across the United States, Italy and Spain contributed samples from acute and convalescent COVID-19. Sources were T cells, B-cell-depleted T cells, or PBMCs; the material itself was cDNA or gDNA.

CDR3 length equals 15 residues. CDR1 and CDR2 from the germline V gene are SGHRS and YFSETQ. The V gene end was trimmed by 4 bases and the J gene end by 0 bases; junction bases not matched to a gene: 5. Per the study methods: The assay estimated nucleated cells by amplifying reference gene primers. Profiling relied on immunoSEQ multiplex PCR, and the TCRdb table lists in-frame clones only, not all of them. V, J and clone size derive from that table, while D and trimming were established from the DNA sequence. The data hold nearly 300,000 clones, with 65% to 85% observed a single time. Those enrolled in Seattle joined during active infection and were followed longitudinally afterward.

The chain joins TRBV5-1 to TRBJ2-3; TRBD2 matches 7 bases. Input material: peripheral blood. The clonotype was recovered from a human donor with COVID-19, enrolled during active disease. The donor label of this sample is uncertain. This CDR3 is CASSGPSGSTDTQYF. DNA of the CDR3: TGCGCCAGCAGCGGGCCTAGCGGAAGCACAGATACGCAGTATTTT.